This passage covers 14 T cell receptor beta chains from one sample sequenced in a study of cytomegalovirus exposure and HLA in healthy donors. Generated by immunoSEQ multiplex PCR, the TCRdb table keeps only in-frame clones and is missing some. The sample yields about 40,000 clones, over 85% seen once. Sample: PBMCs. Receptor source: a woman aged 18-29 years in good health and CMV-seronegative.

J is TRBJ2-1 and V is TRBV28, with a weak D call TRBD1 (6 bases). V lost 6 bases and J 9 bases, leaving 9 bases between the germline ends. The CDR3 is 11 residues long. Germline-derived CDR1 and CDR2 are MDHEN and SYDVKM. As DNA, the CDR3 is TGTGCCAGCAGCCGAGGGGGTGAGCAGTTCTTC. Its translation: CASSRGGEQFF.

The V call is TRBV4-1, the J call TRBJ1-4; D gene uncertain. CDR3 size: 16 residues. Germline V gene lookup returns CDR1 MGHRA and CDR2 YSYEKL. Deletions cut 2 bases from V and 7 bases from J, with 17 bases between. This CDR3 reads CASSQNPTVVSEKLFF. In DNA, the CDR3 is TGCGCCAGCAGCCAAAACCCCACAGTAGTTAGTGAAAAACTGTTTTTT.

This clone was detected only once. This rearrangement joins TRBV29-1 to TRBJ2-7; TRBD2 agrees at 7 bases. J lost 1 base, V lost 2 bases, and 11 bases had no gene match. The CDR3 is 16 residues long. Germline-derived CDR1 and CDR2 are SQVTM and ANQGSEA. CDR3 DNA: TGCAGCGTTGAAAGGCAGGAGGGGAGGGATTCCTACGAGCAGTACTTC. It yields the protein CSVERQEGRDSYEQYF.

V and J are TRBV28 and TRBJ2-7; possible D gene TRBD1, 5 bases. Germline CDR1 reads MDHEN; CDR2 reads SYDVKM. The ends were cut back, 2 bases at V and 1 base at J, with 12 bases in the middle. This CDR3 contains 15 residues. The CDR3 protein is CASSLGRAISYEQYF. CDR3 sequence (DNA): TGTGCCAGCAGTTTAGGCAGGGCCATTTCCTACGAGCAGTACTTC.

The chain joins TRBV18 to TRBJ2-7; 10 positions match TRBD1. Germline assignment: CDR1 KGHSH and CDR2 LQKENI. Unmatched junction bases numbered 0, after V lost 1 base and J lost 6 bases. The CDR3 is 13 residues long. In nucleotides, the CDR3 is TGTGCCAGCTCACCACGGACAGGGGGCGAGCAGTACTTC. The encoded protein is CASSPRTGGEQYF.

The chain recombines TRBV5-1 with TRBJ2-4; D is undetermined. CDR3 length: 15 amino acids. Germline V lookup: CDR1 SGHRS, CDR2 YFSETQ. Trimming left V 0 bases short and J 0 bases short, with 7 bases between. The chain's CDR3 is CASSLESIAKNIQYF. CDR3 DNA: TGCGCCAGCAGCTTGGAGAGTATAGCCAAAAACATTCAGTACTTC.

The chain links TRBV28 to TRBJ1-1; D is unresolved. V was cut by 5 bases and J by 0 bases, with 13 bases left in between. This CDR3 is built from 15 residues. Germline V CDR1 and CDR2: MDHEN, SYDVKM. CDR3 sequence reads: CASSTPSRMNTEAFF. The DNA of the CDR3 is TGTGCCAGCAGTACCCCATCGCGGATGAACACTGAAGCTTTCTTT.

The genes are TRBV28 and TRBJ1-4; TRBD1 matches at 9 bases. Trimming removed 6 bases from V and 5 bases from J; junction bases left unmatched: 10. The germline CDR1 and CDR2 sequences are MDHEN and SYDVKM. The CDR3 is made up of 16 amino acids. The CDR3 sequence: CASSLTGTGRNEKLFF. For the CDR3, the DNA is TGTGCCAGCAGCCTTACCGGGACAGGGAGGAATGAAAAACTGTTTTTT.

The gene calls are TRBV2 and TRBJ2-1; tentatively, D is TRBD2 (6 bases). Trimming shortened V by 6 bases and J by 6 bases, and 15 bases separated the two germline ends. The CDR3 is made up of 14 amino acids. CDR1 and CDR2 from the germline V gene are SNHLY and FYNNEI. CDR3 sequence (DNA): TGTGCCAGCAGAGCCACCGGGACTTTCAATGAGCAGTTCTTC. This translates into CASRATGTFNEQFF.

This clone showed up just once. This chain connects TRBV6-1 to TRBJ2-7, with 9 bases fitting TRBD2. The junction had 8 bases not matched to a gene; V was cut back by 3 bases and J by 5 bases. The germline V gene encodes CDR1 MNHNS and CDR2 SASEGT. The CDR3 loop spans 15 amino acids. CDR3 amino acids: CASSEVAGGLDEQYF. Here the CDR3 DNA reads TGTGCCAGCAGTGAGGTGGCGGGGGGGCTGGACGAGCAGTACTTC.

The V gene is TRBV7-2, the J gene TRBJ2-5, with 7 bases that match TRBD1. The V segment lost 4 bases and the J segment 0 bases; nucleotides outside the gene matches: 2. The CDR3 totals 14 residues. CDR1 is SGHTA, CDR2 FQGNSA, per germline. The CDR3 sequence: CASSSGGYQETQYF. CDR3 DNA sequence: TGTGCCAGCAGCTCAGGGGGATACCAAGAGACCCAGTACTTC.

The chain combines TRBV28 with TRBJ1-5, with 8 bases aligning to TRBD1. Germline trimming cut 2 bases from V and 0 bases from J; bases unmatched to any gene: 18. This CDR3 comprises 21 residues. The V gene's germline CDR1 is MDHEN and CDR2 SYDVKM. CDR3 nucleotide sequence: TGTGCCAGCAGTTTAGAACGGTCGGGGACAGGCATATATTATAGCAATCAGCCCCAGCATTTT. Its translation is CASSLERSGTGIYYSNQPQHF. Using reference TRBV28 and TRBJ1-5 for the parts outside the CDR3, the full variable domain is DVKVTQSSRYLVKRTGEKVFLECVQDMDHENMFWYRQDPGLGLRLIYFSYDVKMKEKGDIPEGYSVSREKKERFSLILESASTNQTSMYLCASSLERSGTGIYYSNQPQHFGDGTRLSIL.

The rearrangement uses TRBV15 and TRBJ2-3, with 7 nucleotides matching TRBD2. Germline loops: CDR1 LNHNV, CDR2 YYDKDF (reference sequence). This CDR3 has 18 amino acids. V was clipped by 0 bases and J by 5 bases; unmatched bases: 14. In DNA form, the CDR3 reads TGTGCCACCAGCAGAGAAGGTGGGGGGGACCCCGGCAAAGATACGCAGTATTTT. It yields the protein CATSREGGGDPGKDTQYF.

The chain uses TRBV5-1 and TRBJ2-3, with D uncertain. Germline V gives CDR1 SGHRS, CDR2 YFSETQ. This CDR3 is 13 amino acids long. V gave up 0 bases and J gave up 2 bases, with 4 bases separating them. CDR3: CASSLEHTDTQYF. The CDR3, as DNA: TGCGCCAGCAGCTTGGAACACACAGATACGCAGTATTTT. The full variable domain, in which reference TRBV5-1 and TRBJ2-3 provide the parts outside the CDR3, is KAGVTQTPRYLIKTRGQQVTLSCSPISGHRSVSWYQQTPGQGLQFLFEYFSETQRNKGNFPGRFSGRQFSNSRSEMNVSTLELGDSALYLCASSLEHTDTQYFGPGTRLTVL.